Each of the 29 T cell receptor beta chains below was sequenced from the same sample in a study of immune cell composition in non-small cell lung cancer. Sequenced by immunoSEQ multiplex PCR; TCRdb stores in-frame clones only, minus some. This sample carries around 16,000 clones, about 80% of them seen once, and the ten largest clones take about 10%. The normal lung sample lay at least 3 cm, and maximally far, from the tumour. This sample was also put to use in a study of CD4 T cells in lung cancer.

The sample consisted of non-adjacent lung tissue. These receptors were taken from a human donor with non-small cell lung cancer.

The chain employs TRBV7-6 and TRBJ2-3; the match to TRBD2 covers 9 bases. V shed 4 bases, J shed 3 bases, and the junction held 8 bases outside the gene matches. Per the germline V gene, CDR1 is SGHVS and CDR2 is FNYEAQ. The length of the CDR3 is 16 residues. CDR3 nucleotide sequence: TGTGCCAGCAGCTACATAGCGGGGGAGGGTACAGATACGCAGTATTTT. It codes for CASSYIAGEGTDTQYF.

J is TRBJ2-7 and V is TRBV9; TRBD2 aligns across 10 bases. With 3 bases clipped from V and 2 bases from J, the junction kept 5 bases outside the gene matches. The CDR3 extends over 15 amino acids. Per germline, CDR1 SGDLS and CDR2 YYNGEE. CDR3: CASSAHGTSAYEQYF. The CDR3 nucleotides read TGTGCCAGCAGCGCCCACGGGACTAGCGCCTACGAGCAGTACTTC.

The chain has TRBV5-1 and TRBJ2-3; D is undetermined. V shed 5 bases and J shed 4 bases, with 5 bases lying between them. The CDR3 is made up of 11 amino acids. Per germline, CDR1 SGHRS and CDR2 YFSETQ. The DNA for the CDR3 is TGCGCCAGCAGTGCGGCAGATACGCAGTATTTT. Amino acids: CASSAADTQYF.

This clone has more than one count but fewer than ten. The V gene is TRBV4-2, the J gene TRBJ2-2; D is unclear. The germline V gene encodes CDR1 LGHNA and CDR2 YNFKEQ. CDR3 length equals 14 residues. The V end lost 0 bases, the J end lost 8 bases, and 10 bases lay between the germline ends. CDR3 DNA sequence: TGTGCCAGCAGCCAAGATCTAGTACCGGGGGAGCTGTTTTTT. It is translated as CASSQDLVPGELFF.

This clone was detected only once. The chain couples TRBV1 to TRBJ1-1; whether TRBD1, the table's D call, matches the DNA was not checked. TRBV1 is a documented pseudogene. The CDR3 is 17 amino acids. CDR3 amino acids: CTSSQDGARPKNTEAFF. The DNA for the CDR3 is TGCACCAGCAGCCAAGATGGGGCGCGACCAAAGAACACTGAAGCTTTCTTT.

This chain links TRBV2 with TRBJ2-3; TRBD2 might be the D (5 bases). Germline-derived CDR1 and CDR2 are SNHLY and FYNNEI. This CDR3 is built from 12 residues. V lost 6 bases and J 7 bases, leaving 11 bases between the germline ends. Here the CDR3 reads CASRPSSNTQYF. In DNA form, the CDR3 reads TGTGCCAGCAGACCTTCTAGCAATACGCAGTATTTT.

The rearrangement joins TRBV16 to TRBJ1-5; D is uncertain. This CDR3 region has 16 residues. Germline-derived CDR1 and CDR2 are KGHSY and FQNENV. Trimming left V 0 bases short and J 3 bases short, with 12 bases between. CDR3 sequence reads: CASSQSGEQINQPQHF. The CDR3 nucleotides are TGTGCCAGCAGCCAATCGGGCGAGCAGATCAATCAGCCCCAGCATTTT. The entire variable domain, with the rest obtained from reference TRBV16 and TRBJ1-5, is as follows: GEEVAQTPKHLVRGEGQKAKLYCAPIKGHSYVFWYQQVLKNEFKFLISFQNENVFDETGMPKERFSAKCLPNSPCSLEIQATKLEDSAVYFCASSQSGEQINQPQHFGDGTRLSIL.

The J gene is TRBJ1-1, the V gene TRBV5-1, with D tentatively TRBD1 (6 bases). This CDR3 region has 14 residues. The germline CDR1 and CDR2 sequences are SGHRS and YFSETQ. V dropped 0 bases and J dropped 7 bases, with 13 bases sitting between them. The CDR3 region has the DNA TGCGCCAGCAGCTTGGGAGGGGGGATGGGTGAAGCTTTCTTT. It specifies CASSLGGGMGEAFF. Together with reference TRBV5-1 and TRBJ1-1, the CDR3 gives the full variable domain: KAGVTQTPRYLIKTRGQQVTLSCSPISGHRSVSWYQQTPGQGLQFLFEYFSETQRNKGNFPGRFSGRQFSNSRSEMNVSTLELGDSALYLCASSLGGGMGEAFFGQGTRLTVV.

The chain carries TRBV6-5 and TRBJ2-1; possible D gene TRBD1, 6 bases. V lost 6 bases and J lost 4, with 10 bases in between. This CDR3 contains 13 residues. In germline, CDR1 is MNHEY, CDR2 SVGAGI. The CDR3 spells CASRGTKYNEQFF. In DNA, the CDR3 is TGTGCCAGCAGAGGGACAAAATACAATGAGCAGTTCTTC.

The genes are TRBV5-4 and TRBJ2-7; a possible D gene is TRBD1 (6 bases). V shed 2 bases and J shed 3 bases, with 9 bases lying between them. Germline V gene data show CDR1 as SGHNT and CDR2 as YYREEE (reference sequence). The length of the CDR3 is 13 residues. CDR3 in amino acids: CASSLGQSYEQYF. The CDR3 region has the DNA TGTGCCAGCAGCTTAGGACAGAGCTACGAGCAGTACTTC. Filled out from reference TRBV5-4 and TRBJ2-7, the complete variable domain reads ETGVTQSPTHLIKTRGQQVTLRCSSQSGHNTVSWYQQALGQGPQFIFQYYREEENGRGNFPPRFSGLQFPNYSSELNVNALELDDSALYLCASSLGQSYEQYFGPGTRLTVT.

By sample fraction, this clone is medium-sized. The chain has TRBV4-2 and TRBJ2-1; 12 bases fit TRBD1. CDR1 is LGHNA and CDR2 is YNFKEQ in the germline V gene. V gave up 0 bases and J gave up 8 bases; unmatched junction bases: 5. The CDR3 loop spans 16 amino acids. In DNA form, the CDR3 reads TGTGCCAGCAGCCAAGATCCGGGACAGGGGGCCGATGAGCAGTTCTTC. Amino acids: CASSQDPGQGADEQFF.

The V call is TRBV6-6, the J call TRBJ1-2, with D perhaps TRBD1 (5 bases). Germline V gives CDR1 MNHNY, CDR2 SVGAGI (reference sequence). The V end lost 0 bases, the J end lost 6 bases, and 11 bases lay between the germline ends. This CDR3 spans 14 amino acids. CDR3 DNA: TGTGCCAGCAGTTACTCGGGGGGAGAGAATGGCTACACCTTC. It is translated as CASSYSGGENGYTF.

The chain has TRBV9 and TRBJ1-1; tentative D call: TRBD1 (5 bases). Germline values: CDR1 SGDLS, CDR2 YYNGEE. Between the trimmed V and J ends, which lost 0 bases and 7 bases, there was a span of 10 bases. CDR3 length equals 13 residues. CDR3 coding DNA: TGTGCCAGCAGCGTAGGGGGCGCCGGTGAAGCTTTCTTT. Its translation is CASSVGGAGEAFF.

The rearrangement links TRBV27 to TRBJ1-2; 8 positions match TRBD1. The V and J ends lost 5 bases and 5 bases, in that order; junction bases with no gene match: 10. Germline loops: CDR1 MNHEY, CDR2 SMNVEV (reference sequence). The CDR3 is made up of 15 amino acids. The CDR3 coding sequence is TGTGCCAGCAGTCCTAGGGACAGGCCAACTTATGGCTACACCTTC. Protein: CASSPRDRPTYGYTF.

This clone has just one count. The CDR3 region has the DNA TGTGCCAGTAGTAACGGGCGGTGGACTGAAGCTTTCTTT. Translating gives CASSNGRWTEAFF. J is TRBJ1-1 and V is TRBV19; D is unresolved. This CDR3 has 13 amino acids. The V and J ends lost 4 bases and 5 bases respectively, with 11 bases between them. In germline, CDR1 is LNHDA, CDR2 SQIVND (reference sequence).

This clone has a single count. The V and J genes are TRBV4-3 and TRBJ1-1; TRBD1 aligns across 12 bases. The CDR3 extends over 15 amino acids. Per germline, CDR1 LGHNA and CDR2 YSLEER. Trimming at V came to 3 bases and at J to 11 bases, leaving 10 bases not matched to a gene. CDR3 amino acids: CASSHDGTGGLLAFF. CDR3 in DNA: TGCGCCAGCAGCCATGATGGGACAGGGGGCCTTTTGGCTTTCTTT.

This clone was detected only a few times. The gene calls are TRBV5-5 and TRBJ2-7; the D is unclear. The V end lost 0 bases, the J end lost 0 bases, and 7 bases lay between the germline ends. Germline V gives CDR1 SGHKS, CDR2 YYEKEE (reference sequence). This CDR3 contains 14 residues. CDR3: CASSLVGTSYEQYF. The CDR3 coding sequence is TGTGCCAGCAGCTTGGTAGGCACCTCCTACGAGCAGTACTTC.

Only a few counts were recorded for this clone. This chain links TRBV6-4 with TRBJ2-1; 8 bases fit TRBD1. This CDR3 is 15 amino acids long. Germline-derived CDR1 and CDR2 are MRHNA and SNTAGT. Germline trimming cut 4 bases from V and 2 bases from J; bases unmatched to any gene: 4. The CDR3 reads CASSVSGQAYNEQFF. DNA of the CDR3: TGTGCCAGCAGTGTCTCGGGACAGGCCTACAATGAGCAGTTCTTC.

This chain uses TRBV5-1 with TRBJ2-7, with D perhaps TRBD1 (6 bases). The CDR3 loop spans 14 amino acids. The germline CDR1 and CDR2 sequences are SGHRS and YFSETQ. The V end lost 0 bases, the J end lost 5 bases, and 12 bases lay between the germline ends. CDR3 loop: CASSLEGHADEQYF. CDR3 in DNA: TGCGCCAGCAGCTTGGAGGGACACGCGGACGAGCAGTACTTC.

The chain carries TRBV28 and TRBJ2-3; 8 bases match TRBD2. This CDR3 is built from 16 residues. Looked up from germline, CDR1 is MDHEN and CDR2 is SYDVKM. Losses at the gene ends were 5 bases for V and 2 bases for J; bases not matched to a gene: 9. This CDR3 is CASSLLSGGSTDTQYF. CDR3 bases: TGTGCCAGCAGTCTCCTTTCGGGGGGGTCCACAGATACGCAGTATTTT.

The rearrangement links TRBV7-3 to TRBJ2-1; D possibly matches TRBD1 or TRBD2 (5 bases each). This CDR3 contains 13 residues. Germline assignment: CDR1 SGHTA and CDR2 FQGTGA. The ends were cut back, 5 bases at V and 5 bases at J, with 10 bases in the middle. Here the CDR3 DNA reads TGTGCCAGCAGCCCGGGACGCAACAATGAGCAGTTCTTC. Encoded protein: CASSPGRNNEQFF.

This clone appeared a few times. The chain employs TRBV27 and TRBJ1-2; no definite D call. Germline CDR1 reads MNHEY; CDR2 reads SMNVEV (reference sequence). The CDR3 loop spans 14 amino acids. Trimming removed 4 bases from V and 7 bases from J, with 16 bases in between. The CDR3, as DNA: TGTGCCAGCAGTTCCCTCCCACGGCAAGTTGGCTACACCTTC. Translating gives CASSSLPRQVGYTF.

The chain recombines TRBV6-5 with TRBJ2-7; D not resolved. V was clipped by 4 bases and J by 3 bases, with 16 bases between them. The V gene's germline CDR1 is MNHEY and CDR2 SVGAGI. The CDR3 has 15 amino acids. The CDR3 DNA follows: TGTGCCAGCAGTTTAGGCGGAGTGGCGTTCTACGAGCAGTACTTC. Amino acid sequence: CASSLGGVAFYEQYF.

The chain joins TRBV18 to TRBJ2-5; D gene uncertain. Germline values: CDR1 KGHSH, CDR2 LQKENI. Trimming took 0 bases from V and 0 from J, leaving 8 bases between them. CDR3 length: 15 residues. CDR3 in amino acids: CASSPPALYQETQYF. The CDR3 DNA is TGTGCCAGCTCACCACCAGCACTGTACCAAGAGACCCAGTACTTC.

The CDR3: CASSSDRTSYEQYF. Written as DNA, the CDR3 is TGTGCCAGCAGCTCGGACAGAACCAGCTACGAGCAGTACTTC. V gene TRBV7-2 combines with J gene TRBJ2-7; perhaps TRBD1 as D (6 bases). This CDR3 is 14 amino acids long. The germline V and J ends were trimmed by 4 bases and 3 bases, with 13 bases remaining between them. CDR1 and CDR2 from the germline V gene are SGHTA and FQGNSA.

This clone has a single count. The chain uses TRBV7-2 and TRBJ2-3; D perhaps matches TRBD2 (6 bases). Germline CDR1 and CDR2: SGHTA and FQGNSA. The CDR3 has 17 amino acids. Trimming removed 1 base from V and 4 bases from J, with 18 bases in between. The CDR3: CASSLGVSRGAADTQYF. The CDR3 DNA sequence: TGTGCCAGCAGCTTAGGAGTTAGCCGCGGGGCCGCAGATACGCAGTATTTT.

Remarks on this clone: Other DNA sequences in this specimen translate into the identical CDR3. The rearrangement links TRBV5-1 to TRBJ1-1; D is possibly TRBD1 (6 bases). The V and J ends lost 4 bases and 1 base respectively, with 11 bases between them. This CDR3 has 14 residues. In germline, CDR1 is SGHRS, CDR2 YFSETQ. In nucleotides, the CDR3 is TGCGCCAGCAGCGCACAGGGTGGGAACACTGAAGCTTTCTTT. The encoded protein is CASSAQGGNTEAFF.

This chain joins TRBV5-6 and TRBJ2-2; D remains ambiguous. CDR1 is SGHDT, CDR2 YYEEEE, per germline. The V end lost 4 bases, the J end lost 7 bases, and 17 bases lay between the germline ends. This CDR3 has 15 amino acids. The CDR3: CASSRLARTGGELFF. CDR3 in DNA: TGTGCCAGCAGCCGCCTGGCCCGGACCGGCGGGGAGCTGTTTTTT. The whole variable domain, remainder taken from reference TRBV5-6 and TRBJ2-2, is DAGVTQSPTHLIKTRGQQVTLRCSPKSGHDTVSWYQQALGQGPQFIFQYYEEEERQRGNFPDRFSGHQFPNYSSELNVNALLLGDSALYLCASSRLARTGGELFFGEGSRLTVL.

The chain carries TRBV18 and TRBJ2-2; 8 nucleotides match TRBD2. Trimming cost V 4 bases and J 0 bases; bases outside gene matches: 10. This CDR3 is built from 18 residues. Germline assignment: CDR1 KGHSH and CDR2 LQKENI. CDR3 DNA sequence: TGTGCCAGCTCACGATTCCCACTAGCGGAGACGAACACCGGGGAGCTGTTTTTT. Translating gives CASSRFPLAETNTGELFF.